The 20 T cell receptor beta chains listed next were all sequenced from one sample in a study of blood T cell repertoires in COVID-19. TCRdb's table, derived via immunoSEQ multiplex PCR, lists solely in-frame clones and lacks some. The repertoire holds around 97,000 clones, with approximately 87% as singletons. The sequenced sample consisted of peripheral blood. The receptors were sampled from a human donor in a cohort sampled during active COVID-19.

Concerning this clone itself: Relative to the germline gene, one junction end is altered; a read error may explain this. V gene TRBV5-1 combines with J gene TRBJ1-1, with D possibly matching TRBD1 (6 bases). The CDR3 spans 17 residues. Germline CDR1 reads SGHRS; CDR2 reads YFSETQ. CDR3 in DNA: TGCGCCCGCAGCTCGCGGGGCGGGGGGGCCCTGAACACTGAAGCTTTCTTT. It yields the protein CARSSRGGGALNTEAFF.

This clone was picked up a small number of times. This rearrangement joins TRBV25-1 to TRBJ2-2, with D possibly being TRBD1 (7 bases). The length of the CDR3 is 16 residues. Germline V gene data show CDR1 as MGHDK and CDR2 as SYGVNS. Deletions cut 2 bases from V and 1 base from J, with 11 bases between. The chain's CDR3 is CASSERQGGNTGELFF. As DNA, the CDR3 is TGTGCCAGCAGTGAAAGACAGGGAGGGAACACCGGGGAGCTGTTTTTT.

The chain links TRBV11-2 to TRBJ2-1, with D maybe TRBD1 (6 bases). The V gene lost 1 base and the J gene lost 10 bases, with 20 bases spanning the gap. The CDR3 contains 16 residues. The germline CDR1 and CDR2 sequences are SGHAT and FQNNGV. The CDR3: CASSLVVGAPQLEQFF. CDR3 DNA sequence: TGTGCCAGCAGCTTAGTCGTGGGGGCCCCACAATTAGAGCAGTTCTTC. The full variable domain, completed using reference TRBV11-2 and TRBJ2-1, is EAGVAQSPRYKIIEKRQSVAFWCNPISGHATLYWYQQILGQGPKLLIQFQNNGVVDDSQLPKDRFSAERLKGVDSTLKIQPAKLEDSAVYLCASSLVVGAPQLEQFFGPGTRLTVL.

The CDR3 is CASRNPAGTGELFF. In DNA form, the CDR3 reads TGTGCCAGCAGGAACCCCGCCGGCACCGGGGAGCTGTTTTTT. This sequence joins TRBV27 and TRBJ2-2; D unclear. The CDR3 runs 14 residues. The ends were cut back, 6 bases at V and 4 bases at J, with 12 bases in the middle. Germline CDR1 is MNHEY and CDR2 is SMNVEV (reference sequence).

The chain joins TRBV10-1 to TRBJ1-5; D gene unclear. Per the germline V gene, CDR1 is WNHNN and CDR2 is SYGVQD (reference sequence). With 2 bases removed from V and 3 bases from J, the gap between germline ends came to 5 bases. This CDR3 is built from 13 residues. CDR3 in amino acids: CASSEGPNQPQHF. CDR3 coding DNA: TGCGCCAGCAGTGAGGGGCCCAATCAGCCCCAGCATTTT.

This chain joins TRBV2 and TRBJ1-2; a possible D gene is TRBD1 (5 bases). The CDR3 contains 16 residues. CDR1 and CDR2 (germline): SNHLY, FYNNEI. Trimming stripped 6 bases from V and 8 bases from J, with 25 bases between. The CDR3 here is CASSPPGTAFGGGYTF. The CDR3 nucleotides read TGTGCCAGCAGCCCACCCGGGACGGCTTTCGGGGGGGGCTACACCTTC.

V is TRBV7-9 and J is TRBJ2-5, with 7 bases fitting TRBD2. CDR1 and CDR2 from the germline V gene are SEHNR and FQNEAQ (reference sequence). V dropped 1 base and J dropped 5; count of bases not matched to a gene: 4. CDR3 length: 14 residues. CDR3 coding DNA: TGTGCCAGCAGCTTAGGGACTAGTCAGGAGACCCAGTACTTC. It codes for CASSLGTSQETQYF. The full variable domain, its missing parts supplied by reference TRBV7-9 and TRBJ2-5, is DTGVSQNPRHKITKRGQNVTFRCDPISEHNRLYWYRQTLGQGPEFLTYFQNEAQLEKSRLLSDRFSAERPKGSFSTLEIQRTEQGDSAMYLCASSLGTSQETQYFGPGTRLLVL.

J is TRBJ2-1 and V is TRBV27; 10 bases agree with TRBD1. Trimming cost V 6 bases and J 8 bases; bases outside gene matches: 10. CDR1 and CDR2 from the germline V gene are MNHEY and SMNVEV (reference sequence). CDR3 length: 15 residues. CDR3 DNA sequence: TGTGCCAGCAGCCTGACAGGGGGCGCAGGGGATGAGCAGTTCTTC. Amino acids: CASSLTGGAGDEQFF.

The CDR3 DNA follows: TGTGCCAGCCGGCAGGGGAGGGCTGAAAAACTGTTTTTT. It is translated as CASRQGRAEKLFF. V gene TRBV7-9 combines with J gene TRBJ1-4; TRBD1 might be the D (6 bases). The CDR3 has 13 amino acids. V gave up 8 bases and J gave up 7 bases, with 14 bases separating them. Germline loops: CDR1 SEHNR, CDR2 FQNEAQ (reference sequence).

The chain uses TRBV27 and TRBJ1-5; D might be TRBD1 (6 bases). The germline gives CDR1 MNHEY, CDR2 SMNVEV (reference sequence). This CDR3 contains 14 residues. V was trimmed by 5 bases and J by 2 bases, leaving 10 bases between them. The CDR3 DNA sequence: TGTGCCAGCAGTCCTTGGACAGGCAATCAGCCCCAGCATTTT. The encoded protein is CASSPWTGNQPQHF.

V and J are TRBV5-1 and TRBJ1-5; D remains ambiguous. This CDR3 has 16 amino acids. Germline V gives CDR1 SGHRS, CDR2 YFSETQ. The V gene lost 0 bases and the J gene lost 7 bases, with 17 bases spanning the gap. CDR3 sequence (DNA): TGCGCCAGCAGCTTGGATGCGGCGGGGTCGGGACAGCCCCAGCATTTT. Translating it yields CASSLDAAGSGQPQHF.

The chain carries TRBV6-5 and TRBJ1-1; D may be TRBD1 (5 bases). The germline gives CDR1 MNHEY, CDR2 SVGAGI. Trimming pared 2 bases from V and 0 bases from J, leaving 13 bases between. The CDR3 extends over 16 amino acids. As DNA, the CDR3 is TGTGCCAGCAGTTACAGACGGACAACTATGAACACTGAAGCTTTCTTT. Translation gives CASSYRRTTMNTEAFF.

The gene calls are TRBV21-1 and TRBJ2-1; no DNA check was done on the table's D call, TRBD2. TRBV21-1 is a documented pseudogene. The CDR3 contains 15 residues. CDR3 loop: CASSKGHSRRREQFF. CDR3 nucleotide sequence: TGTGCCAGCAGCAAGGGTCACTCTAGGCGCCGGGAGCAGTTCTTC.

CDR3: CASSGQGPISSTQYF. DNA of the CDR3: TGTGCCAGTAGCGGACAGGGCCCAATATCGAGTACGCAGTATTTT. The chain carries TRBV19 and TRBJ2-3; TRBD1 matches 8 bases. The CDR3 spans 15 residues. Germline assignment: CDR1 LNHDA and CDR2 SQIVND (reference sequence). The junction had 13 bases not matched to a gene; V was cut back by 6 bases and J by 8 bases.

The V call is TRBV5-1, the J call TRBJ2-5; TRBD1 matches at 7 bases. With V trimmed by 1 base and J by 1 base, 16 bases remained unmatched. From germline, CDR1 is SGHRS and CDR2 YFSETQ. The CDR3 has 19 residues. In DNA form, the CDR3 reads TGCGCCAGCAGCTTGACAGGGGCCCCGGTACCGTATGGCCAAGAGACCCAGTACTTC. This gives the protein CASSLTGAPVPYGQETQYF. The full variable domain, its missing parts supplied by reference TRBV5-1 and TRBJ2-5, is KAGVTQTPRYLIKTRGQQVTLSCSPISGHRSVSWYQQTPGQGLQFLFEYFSETQRNKGNFPGRFSGRQFSNSRSEMNVSTLELGDSALYLCASSLTGAPVPYGQETQYFGPGTRLLVL.

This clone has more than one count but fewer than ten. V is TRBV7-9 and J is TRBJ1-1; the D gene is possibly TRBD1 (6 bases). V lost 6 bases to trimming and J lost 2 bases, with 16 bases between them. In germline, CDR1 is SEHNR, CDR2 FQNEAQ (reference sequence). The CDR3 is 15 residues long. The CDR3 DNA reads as TGTGCCAGCAGATCTAAAGACAGGATAAACACTGAAGCTTTCTTT. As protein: CASRSKDRINTEAFF. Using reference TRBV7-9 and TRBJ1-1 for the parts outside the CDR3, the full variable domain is DTGVSQNPRHKITKRGQNVTFRCDPISEHNRLYWYRQTLGQGPEFLTYFQNEAQLEKSRLLSDRFSAERPKGSFSTLEIQRTEQGDSAMYLCASRSKDRINTEAFFGQGTRLTVV.

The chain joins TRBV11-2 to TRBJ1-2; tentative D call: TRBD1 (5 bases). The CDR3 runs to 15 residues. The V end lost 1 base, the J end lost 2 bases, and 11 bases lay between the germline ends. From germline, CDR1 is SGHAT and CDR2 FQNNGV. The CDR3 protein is CASSLGPGPNYGYTF. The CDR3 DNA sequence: TGTGCCAGCAGCTTAGGACCAGGGCCAAACTATGGCTACACCTTC.

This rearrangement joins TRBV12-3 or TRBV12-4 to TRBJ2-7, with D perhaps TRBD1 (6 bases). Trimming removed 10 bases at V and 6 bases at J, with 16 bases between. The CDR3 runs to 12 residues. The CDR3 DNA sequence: TGTGCCACCAGGGGCCCCTCGGTCGAGCAGTACTTC. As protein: CATRGPSVEQYF.

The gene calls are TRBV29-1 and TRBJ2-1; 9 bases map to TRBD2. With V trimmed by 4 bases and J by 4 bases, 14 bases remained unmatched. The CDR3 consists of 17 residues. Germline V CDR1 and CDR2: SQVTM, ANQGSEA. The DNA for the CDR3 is TGCAGCGTTGGGGGCGGGGGACTAGCCGAAGAATACAATGAGCAGTTCTTC. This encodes CSVGGGGLAEEYNEQFF.

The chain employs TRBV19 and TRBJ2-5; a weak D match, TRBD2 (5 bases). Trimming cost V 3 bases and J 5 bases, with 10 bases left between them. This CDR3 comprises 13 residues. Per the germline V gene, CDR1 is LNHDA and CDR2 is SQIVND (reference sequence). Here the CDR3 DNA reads TGTGCCAGTAGTATGAACGGCGGGGAGACCCAGTACTTC. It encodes CASSMNGGETQYF.